This TCR beta chain was sequenced in a study of identical twins. Findings and caveats of the study: Analyses of zero insertions could be partly confounded by invariant MAIT and iNKT cells.

Only healthy Caucasians were enrolled as donors. Comments on this clonotype: No antigen is known for it.

CDR1 and CDR2 from the germline V gene are SGHAT and FQNNGV. The CDR3 is 13 amino acids. Trimming removed 4 bases from V and 8 bases from J, with 14 bases in between. TCRdb independently ran MiXCR on the 5' RACE reads; one entry per CDR3 protein. The sample lists some 260,000 distinct CDR3 sequences, over 11% seen once, with 8.5% to 10% in the top ten. Sequences were obtained from memory (CD45RO+) T cells sorted from blood. The gene calls are TRBV11-2 and TRBJ1-1; D perhaps matches TRBD1 (5 bases). The source of this sequence is a woman between 18 and 29 years old in good health. CDR3 sequence reads: CASSSGRRVEAFF. CDR3 DNA sequence: TGTGCCAGCAGCTCCGGCCGCAGGGTAGAAGCTTTCTTT.